A selection of T cell receptor beta chains follows, all from one sample in a study of blood T cell repertoires in COVID-19. Here immunoSEQ multiplex PCR was the method, and the copy in TCRdb shows in-frame clones only, minus some. The data show about 200,000 clones, 82% seen once. Specimen: peripheral blood. These receptors all stem from a woman aged 70-85 years with COVID-19, enrolled during active disease. CDR3s include the opening cysteine and the closing phenylalanine or tryptophan. Each record gives: clone size, V gene, J gene, D gene, CDR3 protein, CDR3 DNA. D genes are given only for firm matches. The size entry is marked missing in some rows and otherwise reads once, few, many or a size class.

size: .; V: TRBV21-1; J: TRBJ2-5; D: .; CDR3: CASSKAHTDPGETQYF; DNA: TGTGCCAGCAGCAAAGCGCACACAGACCCCGGAGAGACCCAGTACTTC
size: .; V: TRBV24-1; J: TRBJ2-1; D: TRBD2; CDR3: CATSDPGTSGNNEQFF; DNA: TGTGCCACCAGTGATCCCGGGACTAGCGGGAATAATGAGCAGTTCTTC
size: .; V: TRBV9; J: TRBJ2-5; D: TRBD2; CDR3: CASSVTAGVGETQYF; DNA: TGTGCCAGCAGCGTAACAGCGGGAGTAGGAGAGACCCAGTACTTC
size: .; V: TRBV6-5; J: TRBJ2-5; D: .; CDR3: CASSLVGQETQYF; DNA: TGTGCCAGCAGCCTAGTGGGCCAAGAGACCCAGTACTTC
size: .; V: TRBV19; J: TRBJ1-2; D: .; CDR3: CASSVRDQYGYTF; DNA: TGTGCCAGTAGTGTCCGGGATCAGTATGGCTACACCTTC
size: .; V: TRBV24-1; J: TRBJ2-1; D: TRBD2; CDR3: CATSDRPGLAGYNEQFF; DNA: TGTGCCACCAGTGATCGGCCGGGACTAGCGGGGTACAATGAGCAGTTCTTC
size: few; V: TRBV4-1; J: TRBJ1-4; D: TRBD1; CDR3: CASSRWVEGAWEKLFF; DNA: TGCGCCAGCAGCCGTTGGGTCGAGGGGGCGTGGGAAAAACTGTTTTTT
size: few; V: TRBV28; J: TRBJ1-4; D: .; CDR3: CASSLRSGGGEKLFF; DNA: TGTGCCAGCAGTTTGCGGTCGGGGGGCGGTGAAAAACTGTTTTTT
size: .; V: TRBV28; J: TRBJ2-1; D: TRBD2; CDR3: CASSPASSGRKNEQFF; DNA: TGTGCCAGCAGTCCCGCGTCTAGCGGGAGGAAGAATGAGCAGTTCTTC
size: .; V: TRBV7-2; J: TRBJ1-6; D: .; CDR3: CASSLGVHNSPLHF; DNA: TGTGCCAGCAGCCTCGGGGTTCATAATTCACCCCTCCACTTT
size: .; V: TRBV5-5; J: TRBJ1-5; D: .; CDR3: CASSFGATLGNQPQHF; DNA: TGTGCCAGCAGCTTTGGGGCCACCCTGGGCAATCAGCCCCAGCATTTT
size: .; V: TRBV29-1; J: TRBJ1-5; D: TRBD1; CDR3: CSVRQGASNQPQHF; DNA: TGCAGCGTTAGACAGGGGGCAAGCAATCAGCCCCAGCATTTT
size: .; V: TRBV29-1; J: TRBJ1-1; D: .; CDR3: CSGVPKTEAFF; DNA: TGTTCGGGGGTCCCGAAGACTGAAGCTTTCTTT
size: .; V: TRBV11-3; J: TRBJ2-3; D: .; CDR3: CASSPGQPTDTQYF; DNA: TGTGCCAGCAGCCCCGGACAGCCCACAGATACGCAGTATTTT
size: few; V: TRBV28; J: TRBJ1-1; D: .; CDR3: CASSRGGLNTEAFF; DNA: TGTGCCAGCAGTAGGGGGGGGTTGAACACTGAAGCTTTCTTT
size: .; V: TRBV5-4; J: TRBJ2-7; D: TRBD1; CDR3: CASSQRQGGIFEQYF; DNA: TGTGCCAGCAGCCAACGACAGGGTGGTATATTCGAGCAGTACTTC
size: .; V: TRBV7-9; J: TRBJ1-3; D: .; CDR3: CASILSGGNTIYF; DNA: TGTGCCAGCATCCTCTCAGGAGGAAACACCATATATTTT
size: .; V: TRBV6-2/TRBV6-3; J: TRBJ1-5; D: TRBD1; CDR3: CASSLGQGTNQPQHF; DNA: TGTGCCAGCAGTTTGGGACAGGGTACTAATCAGCCCCAGCATTTT
size: .; V: TRBV2; J: TRBJ1-5; D: .; CDR3: CASSEFGGSGLAGQPQHF; DNA: TGTGCCAGCAGTGAATTCGGGGGATCAGGCTTAGCGGGTCAGCCCCAGCATTTT
size: .; V: TRBV29-1; J: TRBJ1-2; D: TRBD1; CDR3: CSVEEGTGAYGYTF; DNA: TGCAGCGTTGAAGAAGGGACAGGGGCTTATGGCTACACCTTC
size: once; V: TRBV7-8; J: TRBJ2-7; D: .; CDR3: CASSTLTPGLSYEQYF; DNA: TGTGCCAGCAGCACCCTCACTCCGGGACTCTCCTACGAGCAGTACTTC
size: .; V: TRBV3-1/TRBV3-2; J: TRBJ1-2; D: TRBD1; CDR3: CASSPGTANYGYTF; DNA: TGTGCCAGCAGCCCCGGGACAGCTAACTATGGCTACACCTTC
size: .; V: TRBV19; J: TRBJ2-1; D: TRBD2; CDR3: CASSTLAGLTVNEQFF; DNA: TGTGCCAGTAGTACTCTAGCGGGACTAACGGTCAATGAGCAGTTCTTC
size: .; V: TRBV5-5; J: TRBJ2-7; D: TRBD2; CDR3: CASSRGPTSGRSYEQYF; DNA: TGTGCCAGCAGCCGAGGCCCAACTAGCGGGAGATCCTACGAGCAGTACTTC
size: .; V: TRBV19; J: TRBJ2-1; D: TRBD2; CDR3: CASTQSRPGLAGGQFF; DNA: TGTGCCAGTACCCAATCCCGGCCGGGACTAGCGGGAGGGCAGTTCTTC
size: .; V: TRBV2; J: TRBJ1-1; D: .; CDR3: CAGGVASEAFF; DNA: TGTGCCGGAGGGGTCGCCTCTGAAGCTTTCTTT
size: once; V: TRBV5-6; J: TRBJ2-1; D: TRBD1; CDR3: CASSLRSGTGYNEQFF; DNA: TGTGCCAGCAGCTTGAGGTCCGGGACAGGTTACAATGAGCAGTTCTTC
size: once; V: TRBV9; J: TRBJ1-4; D: .; CDR3: CASSPLEGGGEKLFF; DNA: TGTGCCAGCAGCCCGCTCGAGGGGGGGGGTGAAAAACTGTTTTTT
size: .; V: TRBV7-6; J: TRBJ1-6; D: .; CDR3: CASSSGGWNSPLHF; DNA: TGTGCCAGCAGCTCCGGGGGGTGGAATTCACCCCTCCACTTT
size: .; V: TRBV28; J: TRBJ1-5; D: TRBD1; CDR3: CATLNGGKTGGDQPQHF; DNA: TGTGCCACCCTTAACGGGGGGAAGACAGGGGGCGACCAGCCCCAGCATTTT
size: few; V: TRBV30; J: TRBJ1-6; D: .; CDR3: CAWSRPAQATNSPLHF; DNA: TGTGCCTGGAGTCGGCCCGCACAGGCTACAAATTCACCCCTCCACTTT
size: .; V: TRBV19; J: TRBJ2-5; D: TRBD2; CDR3: CASRGGVQETQYF; DNA: TGTGCCAGTAGGGGAGGGGTCCAAGAGACCCAGTACTTC
size: once; V: TRBV6-5; J: TRBJ2-1; D: TRBD2; CDR3: CASSYSPSGNEQFF; DNA: TGTGCCAGCAGTTACTCCCCTAGCGGCAATGAGCAGTTCTTC
size: once; V: TRBV9; J: TRBJ2-1; D: TRBD2; CDR3: CASSVALAGVRDNEQFF; DNA: TGTGCCAGCAGCGTAGCCTTAGCGGGAGTAAGGGACAATGAGCAGTTCTTC
size: once; V: TRBV25-1; J: TRBJ2-7; D: TRBD1; CDR3: CASSEYPGQGAHEQYF; DNA: TGTGCCAGCAGTGAATACCCGGGACAGGGGGCCCACGAGCAGTACTTC
size: .; V: TRBV9; J: TRBJ2-2; D: .; CDR3: CASCFGGRDTGELFF; DNA: TGTGCCAGCTGTTTCGGGGGACGGGACACCGGGGAGCTGTTTTTT
size: .; V: TRBV10-2; J: TRBJ1-2; D: .; CDR3: CASTPDSYGYTF; DNA: TGCGCCAGCACTCCGGACAGTTATGGCTACACCTTC
size: .; V: TRBV19; J: TRBJ2-2; D: .; CDR3: CASSPRIIQGTGELFF; DNA: TGTGCCAGTAGTCCGAGAATCATACAGGGCACCGGGGAGCTGTTTTTT
size: few; V: TRBV5-1; J: TRBJ2-7; D: TRBD2; CDR3: CASSTAGGPYEQYF; DNA: TGCGCCAGCAGCACAGCGGGAGGGCCGTACGAGCAGTACTTC
size: once; V: TRBV7-2; J: TRBJ2-1; D: TRBD1; CDR3: CASSRQGNEQFF; DNA: TGTGCCAGCAGTAGACAGGGCAATGAGCAGTTCTTC
size: .; V: TRBV3-1/TRBV3-2; J: TRBJ2-5; D: .; CDR3: CASSPRWGRELQETQYF; DNA: TGTGCCAGCAGCCCAAGATGGGGGCGAGAACTCCAAGAGACCCAGTACTTC
size: .; V: TRBV5-1; J: TRBJ2-1; D: TRBD1; CDR3: CASSAGQGAQDEQFF; DNA: TGCGCCAGCAGCGCCGGACAGGGGGCGCAGGATGAGCAGTTCTTC
size: few; V: TRBV18; J: TRBJ1-1; D: .; CDR3: CASSPWRGDGTEAFF; DNA: TGTGCCAGCTCACCATGGAGGGGTGATGGCACTGAAGCTTTCTTT
size: .; V: TRBV19; J: TRBJ2-1; D: .; CDR3: CASRTGLTGAQFF; DNA: TGTGCCAGTAGGACGGGCCTAACGGGAGCTCAGTTCTTC
size: .; V: TRBV30; J: TRBJ1-4; D: TRBD1; CDR3: CAWTPTGYNEKLFF; DNA: TGTGCCTGGACCCCGACAGGGTATAATGAAAAACTGTTTTTT
size: .; V: TRBV11-2; J: TRBJ1-2; D: .; CDR3: CASRGGLFGPYGYTF; DNA: TGTGCCAGCCGAGGTGGACTTTTTGGGCCCTATGGCTACACCTTC
size: .; V: TRBV7-8; J: TRBJ2-1; D: TRBD2; CDR3: CASTQLGGAYNEQFF; DNA: TGTGCCAGCACCCAATTGGGAGGGGCCTACAATGAGCAGTTCTTC
size: .; V: TRBV18; J: TRBJ1-1; D: .; CDR3: CASSPTGNTEAFF; DNA: TGTGCCAGCTCACCCACGGGGAATACTGAAGCTTTCTTT
size: .; V: TRBV28; J: TRBJ1-3; D: .; CDR3: CASRDGVRNTIYF; DNA: TGTGCCAGCAGGGACGGGGTTCGAAACACCATATATTTT
size: .; V: TRBV10-3; J: TRBJ2-2; D: TRBD2; CDR3: CAIRDGTSGLAGELFF; DNA: TGTGCCATCAGGGACGGGACTAGCGGATTGGCCGGGGAGCTGTTTTTT